What follows are 27 T cell receptor beta chains derived from one specimen sequenced in a study of beta chain features in type 1 diabetes. Study-level points and caveats: Shortening of TCRB CDR3s, moderate but significant, appeared in all four CD4+ subsets of Type 1 diabetes patients.

These receptors have no known antigen. Reverse transcription of all isolated RNA meant that expressed TCRB transcripts were sequenced. Repertoires were generated with immunoSEQ multiplex PCR, while TCRdb's copy carries only in-frame clones and drops some. The sample gives roughly 240,000 clones, roughly a quarter of which show up once; more than 0.009% is in the top ten. Sequenced material: naive CD4+ T cells from blood. The receptors here all came from a young woman with type 1 diabetes.

The chain couples TRBV28 to TRBJ2-4; 7 nucleotides align to TRBD1. The CDR3 runs 13 residues. J gave up 6 bases and V 8 bases, and 7 bases lay outside the gene matches. Germline V gene sequence: CDR1 MDHEN, CDR2 SYDVKM. In DNA form, the CDR3 reads TGTGCCAGCCTGAGGACAGGCGGAAACATTCAGTACTTC. Translating gives CASLRTGGNIQYF.

J is TRBJ2-5 and V is TRBV5-1, with D tentatively TRBD2 (5 bases). The germline V gene has CDR1 SGHRS and CDR2 YFSETQ. Trimming left V 1 base short and J 0 bases short, with 10 bases between. This CDR3 is built from 15 residues. The CDR3 sequence is CASSLITGNQETQYF. The CDR3 DNA sequence: TGCGCCAGCAGCTTGATCACGGGGAACCAAGAGACCCAGTACTTC.

There are a few counts of this clone. The J gene is TRBJ2-7, the V gene TRBV7-9; TRBD1 matches 11 bases. Germline loops: CDR1 SEHNR, CDR2 FQNEAQ (reference sequence). V shed 4 bases and J 3 bases; nucleotides not matched to a gene: 5. CDR3 length: 15 residues. CDR3 in amino acids: CASSSPGTGGYEQYF. CDR3 in DNA: TGTGCCAGCAGCTCCCCCGGGACAGGGGGCTACGAGCAGTACTTC.

This rearrangement joins TRBV29-1 to TRBJ2-3; D possibly corresponds to TRBD2 (6 bases). This CDR3 contains 15 residues. Deletions cut 6 bases from V and 6 bases from J, with 22 bases between. Germline assignment: CDR1 SQVTM and CDR2 ANQGSEA. This CDR3 reads CSVIGQGGFVDTQYF. The CDR3 DNA reads TGCAGCGTGATAGGGCAGGGAGGTTTCGTGGATACGCAGTATTTT.

Comment on this clone: Other DNA sequences from this sample encode an identical CDR3 as well. The chain uses TRBV14 and TRBJ1-2; TRBD1 matches at 8 bases. The V and J ends lost 1 base and 6 bases, in that order; junction bases with no gene match: 4. The CDR3 totals 14 residues. Germline V CDR1 and CDR2: SGHDN, FVKESK. CDR3 protein: CASSQVTGGDGYTF. The CDR3 region has the DNA TGTGCCAGCAGCCAAGTTACAGGGGGAGATGGCTACACCTTC. Using reference TRBV14 and TRBJ1-2 for the parts outside the CDR3, the full variable domain is EAGVTQFPSHSVIEKGQTVTLRCDPISGHDNLYWYRRVMGKEIKFLLHFVKESKQDESGMPNNRFLAERTGGTYSTLKVQPAELEDSGVYFCASSQVTGGDGYTFGSGTRLTVV.

The rearrangement uses TRBV6-6 and TRBJ2-7; 9 bases fit TRBD1. The CDR3 consists of 16 residues. The V gene's germline CDR1 is MNHNY and CDR2 SVGAGI (reference sequence). V trimming: 4 bases; J trimming: 0 bases; junction bases outside the gene matches: 7. In nucleotides, the CDR3 is TGTGCCAGCAGTTCCCCGGGGGACAGGGTCTCCTACGAGCAGTACTTC. It codes for CASSSPGDRVSYEQYF.

This clone was seen a handful of times. The genes are TRBV15 and TRBJ2-7, with D possibly being TRBD1 (5 bases). The CDR3 length is 14 residues. Trimming took off 5 bases at V and 4 bases at J, with 15 bases between the two ends. Germline loops: CDR1 LNHNV, CDR2 YYDKDF (reference sequence). Here the CDR3 DNA reads TGTGCCACCAGCTTGGTTTGGGCAGGGTACGAGCAGTACTTC. It encodes CATSLVWAGYEQYF. Using reference TRBV15 and TRBJ2-7 for the parts outside the CDR3, the full variable domain is DAMVIQNPRYQVTQFGKPVTLSCSQTLNHNVMYWYQQKSSQAPKLLFHYYDKDFNNEADTPDNFQSRRPNTSFCFLDIRSPGLGDTAMYLCATSLVWAGYEQYFGPGTRLTVT.

V and J are TRBV9 and TRBJ1-2; D perhaps matches TRBD1 (5 bases). In germline, CDR1 is SGDLS, CDR2 YYNGEE. There are 13 residues in the CDR3. V was clipped by 1 base and J by 6 bases, with 10 bases between them. CDR3 sequence reads: CASSVPSRDGYTF. DNA for the CDR3: TGTGCCAGCAGCGTACCCTCCAGGGATGGCTACACCTTC.

The chain is built from TRBV7-8 and TRBJ2-3, with 10 bases lining up with TRBD2. Trimming cost V 3 bases and J 4 bases; bases outside gene matches: 7. Germline loops: CDR1 SGHVS, CDR2 FQNEAQ. The CDR3 totals 16 residues. DNA for the CDR3: TGTGCCAGCAGCTTTCGACTAGCGGGTGGGGCAGATACGCAGTATTTT. The encoded protein is CASSFRLAGGADTQYF. The variable domain in full, completed from reference TRBV7-8 and TRBJ2-3, reads GAGVSQSPRYKVAKRGQDVALRCDPISGHVSLFWYQQALGQGPEFLTYFQNEAQLDKSGLPSDRFFAERPEGSVSTLKIQRTQQEDSAVYLCASSFRLAGGADTQYFGPGTRLTVL.

This clone turned up a few times. The CDR3 is CASRGQGINYGYTF. In DNA, the CDR3 is TGTGCCAGCAGGGGACAGGGCATAAACTATGGCTACACCTTC. This chain links TRBV28 with TRBJ1-2, with TRBD1 matching over 9 bases. Trimming cost V 6 bases and J 2 bases; bases outside gene matches: 4. The CDR3 has 14 amino acids. Germline values: CDR1 MDHEN, CDR2 SYDVKM.

The chain links TRBV29-1 to TRBJ2-7, with TRBD2 identical over 8 bases. The V segment lost 6 bases and the J segment 2 bases; nucleotides outside the gene matches: 6. The germline gives CDR1 SQVTM, CDR2 ANQGSEA. This CDR3 contains 13 residues. The CDR3 coding sequence is TGCAGCGTGTCCCCGGGACTAGCCTACGAGCAGTACTTC. This codes for CSVSPGLAYEQYF.

This clone was observed a few times. The sample has other DNA sequences that encode this CDR3 too. The chain links TRBV18 to TRBJ2-3, with TRBD2 matching over 8 bases. V was pared by 6 bases and J by 0 bases, with 2 bases of the junction left unmatched. The CDR3 covers 14 residues. The germline V gene encodes CDR1 KGHSH and CDR2 LQKENI. CDR3 coding DNA: TGTGCCAGCTCTCCTAGCGGGAGCACAGATACGCAGTATTTT. Protein: CASSPSGSTDTQYF.

J is TRBJ1-1 and V is TRBV30; tentative D call: TRBD1 (5 bases). This CDR3 is built from 13 residues. Trimming cost V 1 base and J 5 bases, with 11 bases left between them. Germline V gene data show CDR1 as GTSNPN and CDR2 as SVGIG (reference sequence). CDR3 amino acids: CAWSDRGWTEAFF. Written as DNA, the CDR3 is TGTGCCTGGAGTGATAGGGGTTGGACTGAAGCTTTCTTT. Full variable domain (remainder filled in from reference TRBV30 and TRBJ1-1): SQTIHQWPATLVQPVGSPLSLECTVEGTSNPNLYWYRQAAGRGLQLLFYSVGIGQISSEVPQNLSASRPQDRQFILSSKKLLLSDSGFYLCAWSDRGWTEAFFGQGTRLTVV.

V and J are TRBV7-2 and TRBJ2-7, with 9 bases fitting TRBD1. CDR1 is SGHTA, CDR2 FQGNSA, per germline. The J segment lost 3 bases and the V segment lost 4 bases, leaving 7 bases of the junction unmatched. The CDR3 is 15 amino acids. This CDR3 is CASSSGTGMYYEQYF. CDR3 bases: TGTGCCAGCAGCTCCGGGACAGGGATGTACTACGAGCAGTACTTC.

The V call is TRBV5-4, the J call TRBJ2-1; the match to TRBD2 covers 10 bases. The V gene's germline CDR1 is SGHNT and CDR2 YYREEE (reference sequence). J was trimmed by 4 bases and V by 5 bases; bases with no gene match: 6. This CDR3 contains 15 residues. CDR3 in amino acids: CASRSGTSVYNEQFF. Written as DNA, the CDR3 is TGTGCCAGCAGGTCCGGGACTAGCGTTTACAATGAGCAGTTCTTC.

There are a few counts of this clone. The chain links TRBV18 to TRBJ1-1; D is uncertain. Germline assignment: CDR1 KGHSH and CDR2 LQKENI. V dropped 6 bases and J dropped 1 base, with 9 bases sitting between them. CDR3 length: 13 amino acids. The CDR3 loop is CASSPRWNTEAFF. For the CDR3, the DNA is TGTGCCAGCTCGCCGCGGTGGAACACTGAAGCTTTCTTT.

This clone has only a few counts. V and J are TRBV2 and TRBJ2-1; D is undetermined. Per the germline V gene, CDR1 is SNHLY and CDR2 is FYNNEI. The CDR3 spans 15 residues. V was clipped by 4 bases and J by 0 bases, with 10 bases between them. The CDR3 is CASSGRRFSYNEQFF. In nucleotides, the CDR3 is TGTGCCAGCAGTGGACGGCGGTTCTCCTACAATGAGCAGTTCTTC.

The chain is built from TRBV7-8 and TRBJ2-6, with D unclear. Germline-derived CDR1 and CDR2 are SGHVS and FQNEAQ. V was shortened by 5 bases and J by 0 bases, with 8 bases between the two germline ends. The CDR3 is 15 residues long. The CDR3 sequence is CASSTSYSGANVLTF. The CDR3 region has the DNA TGTGCCAGCAGCACGAGTTACTCTGGGGCCAACGTCCTGACTTTC.

This clone appeared a few times. The V and J genes are TRBV30 and TRBJ1-2; D remains unclear. Germline CDR1 reads GTSNPN; CDR2 reads SVGIG (reference sequence). The CDR3 has 13 amino acids. V was shortened by 2 bases and J by 3 bases, with 10 bases between the two germline ends. CDR3 sequence (DNA): TGTGCCTGGAGTTCAATGGGCCACTATGGCTACACCTTC. Amino acids: CAWSSMGHYGYTF.

V usage is TRBV14 and J usage is TRBJ1-1; D is unclear. The V gene's germline CDR1 is SGHDN and CDR2 FVKESK. CDR3 length: 14 residues. V lost 8 bases to trimming and J lost 0 bases, with 13 bases between them. The CDR3 DNA reads TGTGCCAGCTCAACGGCGGGTTTGAACACTGAAGCTTTCTTT. Amino acids: CASSTAGLNTEAFF.

The genes are TRBV5-4 and TRBJ2-5, with TRBD2 as a possible D gene (6 bases). The CDR3 totals 14 residues. Trimming left V 0 bases short and J 7 bases short, with 13 bases between. CDR1 and CDR2 from the germline V gene are SGHNT and YYREEE (reference sequence). CDR3 sequence reads: CASSLGGPGGTQYF. The DNA for the CDR3 is TGTGCCAGCAGCTTGGGAGGCCCCGGGGGGACCCAGTACTTC.

The V gene is TRBV6-5, the J gene TRBJ1-1; 8 nucleotides align to TRBD1. This CDR3 is built from 14 residues. V was clipped by 2 bases and J by 5 bases; unmatched bases: 4. CDR1 and CDR2 from the germline V gene are MNHEY and SVGAGI. In nucleotides, the CDR3 is TGTGCCAGCAGTTACACAGGGGGTTGGACTGAAGCTTTCTTT. This sequence encodes CASSYTGGWTEAFF.

This sequence joins TRBV4-1 and TRBJ2-7, with D maybe TRBD2 (5 bases). Trimming removed 3 bases from V and 3 bases from J, with 15 bases in between. CDR1 MGHRA and CDR2 YSYEKL come from the germline V gene. CDR3 length: 15 amino acids. CDR3 protein: CASSQLETTYYEQYF. Here the CDR3 DNA reads TGCGCCAGCAGCCAGTTGGAGACTACCTACTACGAGCAGTACTTC.

This clone was recorded a few times. This sequence joins TRBV7-9 and TRBJ2-3, with 8 bases that match TRBD2. This CDR3 contains 18 residues. From germline, CDR1 is SEHNR and CDR2 FQNEAQ (reference sequence). The V gene end was trimmed by 3 bases and the J gene end by 4 bases; junction bases not matched to a gene: 15. The CDR3 nucleotides read TGTGCCAGCAGCTTCAGCTCCAATCGAGCGGGAGAGGCAGATACGCAGTATTTT. Its translation is CASSFSSNRAGEADTQYF.

This clone was recorded a few times. The chain combines TRBV5-4 with TRBJ2-3; 8 bases match TRBD1. Unmatched junction bases numbered 3, after V lost 0 bases and J lost 3 bases. This CDR3 is 15 amino acids long. CDR1 is SGHNT and CDR2 is YYREEE in the germline V gene (reference sequence). This CDR3 reads CASSLVTGGTDTQYF. CDR3 nucleotides: TGTGCCAGCAGCTTGGTTACAGGGGGGACAGATACGCAGTATTTT.

This clone was picked up a small number of times. The chain employs TRBV30 and TRBJ2-2; TRBD2 agrees at 8 bases. Trimming removed 5 bases from V and 1 base from J; junction bases left unmatched: 3. Germline loops: CDR1 GTSNPN, CDR2 SVGIG (reference sequence). This CDR3 spans 14 amino acids. The CDR3 loop reads CAWVAGLNTGELFF. The CDR3 coding sequence is TGTGCCTGGGTAGCGGGATTGAACACCGGGGAGCTGTTTTTT.

The V gene is TRBV30, the J gene TRBJ1-2; D gene ambiguous. Germline CDR1 and CDR2: GTSNPN and SVGIG (reference sequence). Trimming cost V 4 bases and J 7 bases, with 10 bases left between them. This CDR3 comprises 11 residues. The CDR3 DNA reads TGTGCCTGGACCCCAACAAGTGGCTACACCTTC. This sequence encodes CAWTPTSGYTF.